This is a list of T cell receptor beta chains from one sample in a study of T-cell memory formation after mild COVID-19. Each CDR3 protein is one row after TCRdb ran MiXCR on the 5' RACE reads. The sample includes hundreds of thousands of distinct CDR3 sequences, over 15% seen only once; the top ten take approximately 12%. The source material was PBMCs or a T cell subset sorted from them (not recorded which). The source of these receptors is an adult woman who had mild COVID-19 (a few samples of this study predate the infection). Cell type and time point are not known. CDR3s include the opening cysteine and the closing phenylalanine or tryptophan. D genes are given only for firm matches. Clone size, where shown, is once, few, many, or a class for clones that have expanded.

size	V	D	length	J	CDR3	DNA
-	TRBV28	TRBD1	16	TRBJ2-7	CASSLNPGQGTYEQYF	TGTGCCAGCAGTTTAAATCCGGGACAGGGGACCTACGAGCAGTACTTC
few	TRBV27	-	17	TRBJ2-1	CASSFGWGRSSYNEQFF	TGTGCCAGCAGTTTTGGCTGGGGTAGGAGCTCCTACAATGAGCAGTTCTTC
-	TRBV7-3	TRBD1	15	TRBJ2-3	CASSSQGDRTDTQYF	TGTGCCAGCAGCTCACAGGGGGATCGGACAGATACGCAGTATTTT
few	TRBV7-8	TRBD2	15	TRBJ2-2	CASSTRLAHTGELFF	TGTGCCAGCAGCACTCGACTAGCGCACACCGGGGAGCTGTTTTTT
-	TRBV30	-	13	TRBJ2-3	CAIRGDNTDTQYF	TGTGCCATACGGGGGGACAACACAGATACGCAGTATTTT
-	TRBV7-9	-	16	TRBJ2-5	CASSLVQGPLQETQYF	TGTGCCAGCAGCTTAGTTCAGGGCCCCCTCCAAGAGACCCAGTACTTC
-	TRBV7-7	-	12	TRBJ2-1	CASSFGRNEQFF	TGTGCCAGCAGCTTCGGGCGTAATGAGCAGTTCTTC
-	TRBV6-6	-	14	TRBJ1-1	CASSYTGSNTEAFF	TGTGCCAGCAGTTACACAGGGTCGAACACTGAAGCTTTCTTT
-	TRBV5-1	TRBD2	16	TRBJ2-7	CASSLGLAELKVEQYF	TGCGCCAGCAGCTTGGGACTAGCGGAGCTTAAGGTCGAGCAGTACTTC
few	TRBV15	TRBD2	15	TRBJ2-1	CATQWTSGPYNEQFF	TGTGCCACCCAGTGGACTAGCGGACCCTACAATGAGCAGTTCTTC
-	TRBV6-2/TRBV6-3	-	14	TRBJ1-2	CASTDSMNSYGYTF	TGTGCCAGCACCGACAGTATGAACTCCTATGGCTACACCTTC
few	TRBV5-4	TRBD1	17	TRBJ1-1	CASSRPRRGRLRTEAFF	TGTGCCAGCAGCCGCCCTCGCAGGGGGCGACTTAGGACTGAAGCTTTCTTT
-	TRBV12-3/TRBV12-4	-	13	TRBJ1-3	CASSLISGNTIYF	TGTGCCAGCAGTTTAATCTCTGGAAACACCATATATTTT
-	TRBV20-1	TRBD1	15	TRBJ1-1	CSASSIGTGNTEAFF	TGCAGTGCCTCTTCAATTGGGACAGGGAACACTGAAGCTTTCTTT
-	TRBV15	TRBD2	16	TRBJ2-7	CATSSLSGRDSYEQYF	TGTGCCACCAGCAGCCTAAGCGGGAGGGACTCCTACGAGCAGTACTTC
-	TRBV15	TRBD1	14	TRBJ1-1	CATNPQGANTEAFF	TGTGCCACCAACCCACAGGGGGCAAACACTGAAGCTTTCTTT
-	TRBV5-1	-	12	TRBJ1-2	CASSREGGGYTF	TGCGCCAGCAGCCGAGAAGGAGGGGGCTACACCTTC
-	TRBV25-1	TRBD1	17	TRBJ2-3	CASSFPVRDRSTDTQYF	TGTGCCAGCAGTTTCCCCGTTCGGGACAGGAGCACAGATACGCAGTATTTT
-	TRBV5-4	-	14	TRBJ2-2	CASSLDTNTGELFF	TGTGCCAGCAGCTTGGACACGAACACCGGGGAGCTGTTTTTT
-	TRBV20-1	TRBD2	14	TRBJ2-7	CSAIVPGLAGEQYF	TGCAGTGCTATAGTGCCGGGACTAGCTGGGGAGCAGTACTTC
once	TRBV12-3/TRBV12-4	TRBD2	16	TRBJ2-5	CASSPKRGVYQETQYF	TGTGCCAGCAGCCCGAAGCGGGGGGTGTACCAAGAGACCCAGTACTTC
few	TRBV6-6	-	19	TRBJ2-3	CASSYEELGFIWGTDTQYF	TGTGCCAGCAGTTACGAAGAACTGGGGTTCATTTGGGGCACAGATACGCAGTATTTT
-	TRBV29-1	-	11	TRBJ1-2	CSVATGGGYTF	TGCAGCGTTGCGACAGGCGGTGGCTACACCTTC
few	TRBV5-1	-	14	TRBJ1-2	CASSSLAGSHGYTF	TGCGCCAGCAGCTCCCTAGCCGGGAGTCATGGCTACACCTTC
-	TRBV5-1	-	15	TRBJ2-5	CASSLWGSEQETQYF	TGCGCCAGCAGCTTGTGGGGATCGGAACAAGAGACCCAGTACTTC
-	TRBV2	-	14	TRBJ2-7	CASSEARSLYEQYF	TGTGCCAGCAGTGAAGCCAGGAGTCTCTACGAGCAGTACTTC
few	TRBV19	TRBD2	14	TRBJ2-3	CARVPSGTTDTQYF	TGTGCCAGGGTCCCTAGCGGGACCACAGATACGCAGTATTTT
many	TRBV4-1	TRBD2	13	TRBJ2-7	CASGAGGPYEQYF	TGCGCCAGCGGGGCGGGGGGGCCATACGAGCAGTACTTC
few	TRBV6-6	TRBD2	13	TRBJ2-5	CASTGLAAETQYF	TGTGCCAGCACCGGACTAGCGGCGGAGACCCAGTACTTC
many	TRBV5-1	TRBD2	16	TRBJ2-1	CASSLEPSGMGNEQFF	TGCGCCAGCAGCTTGGAGCCTAGCGGGATGGGCAATGAGCAGTTCTTC
-	TRBV7-9	-	15	TRBJ1-3	CASSSETVFGNTIYF	TGTGCCAGCAGCTCTGAGACGGTTTTTGGAAACACCATATATTTT
once	TRBV12-3/TRBV12-4	TRBD2	18	TRBJ2-3	CASSLGYERGGRTDTQYF	TGTGCCAGCAGTTTAGGGTACGAGCGGGGGGGCAGGACAGATACGCAGTATTTT
-	TRBV3-1	-	15	TRBJ1-1	CASSQDSKGVTEAFF	TGTGCCAGCAGCCAAGATTCGAAGGGGGTAACTGAAGCTTTCTTT
-	TRBV3-1	-	15	TRBJ2-2	CASSGAGLTAGELFF	TGTGCCAGCAGCGGAGCCGGTCTGACTGCCGGGGAGCTGTTTTTT
-	TRBV7-9	-	12	TRBJ2-2	CARPRDTGELFF	TGTGCCAGACCGCGGGATACCGGGGAGCTGTTTTTT
-	TRBV7-9	TRBD1	15	TRBJ1-1	CASSVPQGANTEAFF	TGTGCCAGCAGCGTACCACAGGGGGCGAACACTGAAGCTTTCTTT
-	TRBV7-8	-	13	TRBJ2-7	CASRRGGSYEQYF	TGTGCCAGCAGGAGGGGCGGGTCCTACGAGCAGTACTTC
few	TRBV4-3	-	15	TRBJ1-2	CASSQANGGSYGYTF	TGCGCCAGCAGCCAAGCTAATGGGGGCTCCTATGGCTACACCTTC
-	TRBV24-1	TRBD1	14	TRBJ2-2	CATSGQGNTGELFF	TGTGCCACCAGTGGACAGGGGAACACCGGGGAGCTGTTTTTT
few	TRBV6-2/TRBV6-3	-	13	TRBJ2-5	CASTHRGQETQYF	TGTGCCAGCACCCATAGGGGGCAAGAGACCCAGTACTTC
-	TRBV7-7	-	18	TRBJ2-4	CASSLAGRRPVAKNIQYF	TGTGCCAGCAGCTTAGCGGGTCGGAGACCAGTAGCCAAAAACATTCAGTACTTC
few	TRBV18	-	15	TRBJ1-1	CASSPVLGLDTEAFF	TGTGCCAGCTCACCAGTTTTGGGACTGGACACTGAAGCTTTCTTT
few	TRBV2	TRBD2	19	TRBJ2-1	CASSEAGLAGGLPWNEQFF	TGTGCCAGCAGTGAAGCCGGACTAGCGGGGGGCCTCCCCTGGAATGAGCAGTTCTTC
few	TRBV6-5	-	14	TRBJ2-3	CASREGRRTDTQYF	TGTGCCAGCAGGGAAGGGAGACGCACAGATACGCAGTATTTT
many	TRBV27	-	14	TRBJ2-1	CASSLGTHFNEQFF	TGTGCCAGCAGTTTAGGGACCCACTTCAATGAGCAGTTCTTC
many	TRBV20-1	-	11	TRBJ1-1	CSASGNTEAFF	TGCAGTGCTTCCGGGAACACTGAAGCTTTCTTT
-	TRBV5-3	TRBD2	17	TRBJ2-1	CARSVGTSGAPSNEQFF	TGTGCCAGAAGCGTCGGGACTAGCGGGGCCCCTTCCAATGAGCAGTTCTTC
-	TRBV29-1	TRBD1	14	TRBJ2-7	CSVAGDRRTYEQYF	TGCAGCGTTGCGGGGGACAGGCGGACCTACGAGCAGTACTTC
-	TRBV19	TRBD1	14	TRBJ1-5	CASSRDRTNQPQHF	TGTGCCAGTAGCAGGGACAGAACTAATCAGCCCCAGCATTTT
few	TRBV27	-	11	TRBJ2-7	CAVGVAWEQYF	TGTGCCGTCGGGGTAGCGTGGGAGCAGTACTTC
-	TRBV5-1	TRBD2	16	TRBJ2-3	CASSLGGLAGADTQYF	TGCGCCAGCAGCTTGGGGGGGCTAGCGGGAGCAGATACGCAGTATTTT
many	TRBV4-1	-	14	TRBJ1-1	CASSQGETMPEAFF	TGCGCCAGCAGCCAAGGAGAGACGATGCCTGAAGCTTTCTTT